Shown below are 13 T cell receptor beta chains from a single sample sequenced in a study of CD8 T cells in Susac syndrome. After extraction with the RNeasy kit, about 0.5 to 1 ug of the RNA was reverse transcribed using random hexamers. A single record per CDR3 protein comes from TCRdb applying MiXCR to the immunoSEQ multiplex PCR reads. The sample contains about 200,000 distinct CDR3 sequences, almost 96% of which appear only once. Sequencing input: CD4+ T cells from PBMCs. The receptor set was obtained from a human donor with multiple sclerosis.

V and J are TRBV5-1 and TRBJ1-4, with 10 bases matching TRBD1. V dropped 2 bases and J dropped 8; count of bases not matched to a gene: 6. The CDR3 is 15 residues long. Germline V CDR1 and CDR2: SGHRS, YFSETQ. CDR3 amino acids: CASSFSGTGEEKLFF. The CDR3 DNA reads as TGCGCCAGCAGCTTTTCCGGGACAGGGGAGGAAAAACTGTTTTTT. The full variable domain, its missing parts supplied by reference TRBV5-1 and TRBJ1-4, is KAGVTQTPRYLIKTRGQQVTLSCSPISGHRSVSWYQQTPGQGLQFLFEYFSETQRNKGNFPGRFSGRQFSNSRSEMNVSTLELGDSALYLCASSFSGTGEEKLFFGSGTQLSVL.

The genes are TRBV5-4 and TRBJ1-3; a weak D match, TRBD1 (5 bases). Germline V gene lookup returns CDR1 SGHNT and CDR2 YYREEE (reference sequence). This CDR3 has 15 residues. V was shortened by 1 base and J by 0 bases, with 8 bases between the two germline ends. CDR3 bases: TGTGCCAGCAGCTTGCAGGGAAACTCTGGAAACACCATATATTTT. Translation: CASSLQGNSGNTIYF.

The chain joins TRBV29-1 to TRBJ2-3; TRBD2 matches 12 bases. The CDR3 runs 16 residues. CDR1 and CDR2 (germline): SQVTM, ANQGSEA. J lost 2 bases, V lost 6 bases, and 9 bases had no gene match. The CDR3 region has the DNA TGCAGCGTAAAAGCCGGACTAGCGGGACCCACAGATACGCAGTATTTT. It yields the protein CSVKAGLAGPTDTQYF.

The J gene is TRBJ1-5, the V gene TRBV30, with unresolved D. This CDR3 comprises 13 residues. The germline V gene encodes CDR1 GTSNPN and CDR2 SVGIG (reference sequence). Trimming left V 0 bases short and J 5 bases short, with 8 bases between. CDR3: CAWSVEADQPQHF. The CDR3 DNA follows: TGTGCCTGGAGTGTAGAGGCGGATCAGCCCCAGCATTTT.

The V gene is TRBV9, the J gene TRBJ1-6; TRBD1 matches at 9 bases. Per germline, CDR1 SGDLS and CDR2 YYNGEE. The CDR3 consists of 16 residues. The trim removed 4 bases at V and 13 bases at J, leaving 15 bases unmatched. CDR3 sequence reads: CASSQGTGRLLGPLHF. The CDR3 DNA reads TGTGCCAGCAGCCAGGGGACAGGGAGGCTCCTTGGGCCCCTCCACTTT.

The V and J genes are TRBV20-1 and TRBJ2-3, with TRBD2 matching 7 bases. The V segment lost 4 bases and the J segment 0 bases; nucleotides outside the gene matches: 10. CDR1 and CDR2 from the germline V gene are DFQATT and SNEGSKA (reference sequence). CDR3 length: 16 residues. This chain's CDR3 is CSAMSGGGDSTDTQYF. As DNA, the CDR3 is TGCAGTGCTATGTCCGGTGGGGGGGATAGCACAGATACGCAGTATTTT.

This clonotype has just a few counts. For the CDR3, the DNA is TGTGCCACCAGCACCCGGGGCTACAATCAGCCCCAGCATTTT. Encoded protein: CATSTRGYNQPQHF. The chain combines TRBV15 with TRBJ1-5, with D possibly being TRBD1 (5 bases). CDR3 size: 14 residues. Trimming took off 4 bases at V and 3 bases at J, with 10 bases between the two ends. The germline gives CDR1 LNHNV, CDR2 YYDKDF (reference sequence).

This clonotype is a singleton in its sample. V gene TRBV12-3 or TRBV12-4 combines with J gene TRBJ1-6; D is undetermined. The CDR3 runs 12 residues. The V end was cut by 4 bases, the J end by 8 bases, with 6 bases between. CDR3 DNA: TGTGCCAGCAGTTCAAGACATTCACCCCTCCACTTT. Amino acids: CASSSRHSPLHF.

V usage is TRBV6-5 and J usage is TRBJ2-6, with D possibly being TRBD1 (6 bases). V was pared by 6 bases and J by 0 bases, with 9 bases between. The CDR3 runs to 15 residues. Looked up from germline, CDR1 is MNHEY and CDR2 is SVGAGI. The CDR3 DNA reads TGTGCCAGCAGGACAGGCCACTCTGGGGCCAACGTCCTGACTTTC. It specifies CASRTGHSGANVLTF.

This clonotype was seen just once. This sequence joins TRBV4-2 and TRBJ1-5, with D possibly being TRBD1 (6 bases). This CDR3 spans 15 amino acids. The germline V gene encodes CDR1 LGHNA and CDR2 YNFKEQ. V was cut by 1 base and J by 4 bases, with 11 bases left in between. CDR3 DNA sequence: TGTGCCAGCAGCCAAGGGGGGGCCGGTAATCAGCCCCAGCATTTT. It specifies CASSQGGAGNQPQHF.

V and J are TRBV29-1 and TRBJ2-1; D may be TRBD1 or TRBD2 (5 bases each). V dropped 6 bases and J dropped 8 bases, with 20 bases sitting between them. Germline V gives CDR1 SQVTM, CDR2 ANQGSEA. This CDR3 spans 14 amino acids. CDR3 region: CSVGIRGRVDEQFF. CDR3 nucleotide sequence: TGCAGCGTCGGGATTAGGGGCAGGGTAGATGAGCAGTTCTTC.

Here the CDR3 reads CASSYGRGLPYQETQYF. DNA of the CDR3: TGTGCCAGCAGTTACGGCCGGGGGCTCCCGTACCAAGAGACCCAGTACTTC. The chain has TRBV6-5 and TRBJ2-5; tentatively, D is TRBD1 or TRBD2 (6 bases each). Germline-derived CDR1 and CDR2 are MNHEY and SVGAGI. Between the trimmed V and J ends, which lost 2 bases and 0 bases, there was a span of 16 bases. CDR3 length: 17 amino acids.

The CDR3 bases are TGTGCCAGCAGCTTTATGGGGCAGGATGGCTACACCTTC. It encodes CASSFMGQDGYTF. J is TRBJ1-2 and V is TRBV7-2; tentatively, D is TRBD1 (5 bases). Per the germline V gene, CDR1 is SGHTA and CDR2 is FQGNSA. This CDR3 is 13 amino acids long. Trimming stripped 3 bases from V and 6 bases from J, with 11 bases between.